The present TCR beta chain was sequenced within a study of cytomegalovirus exposure and HLA in healthy donors. General study points: Among TCR sequences, most were rare, though some public TCRs appeared in many donors. In vitro testing confirmed a few CMV-associated chains as specific for CMV antigens. Cytomegalovirus association was assigned to approximately 160 TCR beta chains.

Worth noting for this clone: Its cognate antigen is unknown.

The primer mix had 60 Vbeta and 13 Jbeta primers. Repertoires were generated with immunoSEQ multiplex PCR, while TCRdb's copy carries only in-frame clones and drops some. Among roughly 100,000 clones, roughly 80% were seen once, and the ten largest hold 8.6%. The sample comprised PBMCs. The TCR was taken from a woman in her thirties or forties in good health and CMV-seropositive.

Written as DNA, the CDR3 is TGTGCCAGCGACCTCAGGGGGCCGAACTATGGCTACACCTTC. Amino acid sequence: CASDLRGPNYGYTF. The gene calls are TRBV7-9 and TRBJ1-2; 8 bases are a match to TRBD1. The CDR3 is 14 amino acids. V was clipped by 8 bases and J by 2 bases; unmatched bases: 7. Germline V lookup: CDR1 SEHNR, CDR2 FQNEAQ (reference sequence).